One and the same sample provided the 12 T cell receptor beta chains below, sequenced in a study of CD8+CD57+ T cells in acquired aplastic anemia. The sequenced patients had an expansion of CD8+CD57+ cells seen by flow cytometry. The template used for profiling TCR beta VDJ and CDR3 was genomic DNA. MiXCR, run by TCRdb on the reads, gives a single entry per CDR3 protein. The sample carries over 150,000 distinct CDR3 sequences, roughly 54% recorded once. The sample consisted of sorted CD4+, CD8+, or CD8+CD57+ T cells (not recorded which) from PBMCs. The receptors here all came from a human donor with aplastic anemia.

The chain has TRBV24-1 and TRBJ1-2; D is unresolved. CDR1 and CDR2 (germline): KGHDR, SFDVKD. The CDR3 totals 13 residues. Trimming removed 0 bases from V and 6 bases from J, with 7 bases in between. CDR3 protein: CATSDLEQNGYTF. CDR3 in DNA: TGTGCCACCAGTGATTTGGAACAGAATGGCTACACCTTC.

This chain connects TRBV10-3 to TRBJ2-2, with TRBD2 identical over 13 bases. The germline V gene has CDR1 ENHRY and CDR2 SYGVKD. With V trimmed by 6 bases and J by 6 bases, 4 bases remained unmatched. This CDR3 has 15 residues. The CDR3: CAISRGLAGSGELFF. The CDR3 nucleotides are TGTGCCATCAGCCGGGGACTAGCGGGATCCGGGGAGCTGTTTTTT.

The V and J genes are TRBV24-1 and TRBJ2-5, with D possibly being TRBD1 (6 bases). V shed 12 bases and J shed 2 bases, with 15 bases lying between them. The germline V gene encodes CDR1 KGHDR and CDR2 SFDVKD. The CDR3 spans 13 residues. CDR3: CASATGHQETQYF. The CDR3 DNA follows: TGTGCCTCGGCGACAGGCCATCAAGAGACCCAGTACTTC.

Here the CDR3 reads CASRTGKVSFF. The CDR3 nucleotides are TGTGCCAGTAGGACAGGGAAGGTCTCTTTCTTT. The chain employs TRBV19 and TRBJ1-1; 7 bases line up with TRBD1. J was trimmed by 12 bases and V by 6 bases; bases with no gene match: 7. Germline CDR1 reads LNHDA; CDR2 reads SQIVND (reference sequence). CDR3 length: 11 residues. The full variable domain, in which reference TRBV19 and TRBJ1-1 provide the parts outside the CDR3, is DGGITQSPKYLFRKEGQNVTLSCEQNLNHDAMYWYRQDPGQGLRLIYYSQIVNDFQKGDIAEGYSVSREKKESFPLTVTSAQKNPTAFYLCASRTGKVSFFGQGTRLTVV.

The V gene is TRBV5-1, the J gene TRBJ2-6, with D unresolved. V was shortened by 2 bases and J by 0 bases, with 6 bases between the two germline ends. Germline V gene sequence: CDR1 SGHRS, CDR2 YFSETQ. The CDR3 contains 15 residues. The CDR3 DNA reads TGCGCCAGCAGCTTCCGTGGCTCTGGGGCCAACGTCCTGACTTTC. Its protein is CASSFRGSGANVLTF.

This rearrangement joins TRBV25-1 to TRBJ1-2; 12 bases agree with TRBD1. CDR3 length: 16 amino acids. With 3 bases clipped from V and 6 bases from J, the junction kept 8 bases outside the gene matches. CDR1 and CDR2 from the germline V gene are MGHDK and SYGVNS. The chain's CDR3 is CASSDPWGTGGHGYTF. CDR3 nucleotide sequence: TGTGCCAGCAGTGATCCTTGGGGGACAGGGGGCCATGGCTACACCTTC.

Only a few counts were recorded for this clonotype. The chain is built from TRBV5-6 and TRBJ2-1, with 8 bases fitting TRBD2. V was clipped by 0 bases and J by 3 bases; unmatched bases: 5. The CDR3 has 16 residues. Germline CDR1 is SGHDT and CDR2 is YYEEEE. The CDR3 loop is CASSLGGLVRYNEQFF. The CDR3 DNA sequence: TGTGCCAGCAGCTTGGGGGGACTAGTTCGCTACAATGAGCAGTTCTTC.

This clonotype was seen a few times. The gene calls are TRBV19 and TRBJ2-3; D may be TRBD1 (5 bases). V was trimmed by 5 bases and J by 4 bases, leaving 10 bases between them. The CDR3 is 13 residues long. CDR1 is LNHDA and CDR2 is SQIVND in the germline V gene (reference sequence). For the CDR3, the DNA is TGTGCCAGTAGTGAAGGGGTCGCAGATACGCAGTATTTT. It encodes CASSEGVADTQYF.

The genes are TRBV7-9 and TRBJ2-7; D is perhaps TRBD1 or TRBD2 (6 bases each). The CDR3 loop spans 15 amino acids. CDR1 and CDR2 (germline): SEHNR, FQNEAQ (reference sequence). Trimming took off 1 base at V and 5 bases at J, with 15 bases between the two ends. CDR3 region: CASSLGGAARDEQYF. CDR3 coding DNA: TGTGCCAGCAGCTTAGGGGGGGCCGCCCGGGACGAGCAGTACTTC.

This clonotype was recorded at least ten times. The chain carries TRBV9 and TRBJ2-7; D not resolved. The ends were cut back, 1 base at V and 5 bases at J, with 13 bases in the middle. There are 14 residues in the CDR3. Germline V gives CDR1 SGDLS, CDR2 YYNGEE. Here the CDR3 reads CASSVQPDGNEQYF. Here the CDR3 DNA reads TGTGCCAGCAGCGTACAACCGGACGGCAACGAGCAGTACTTC. Full variable domain (outside the CDR3, taken from reference TRBV9 and TRBJ2-7): DSGVTQTPKHLITATGQRVTLRCSPRSGDLSVYWYQQSLDQGLQFLIQYYNGEERAKGNILERFSAQQFPDLHSELNLSSLELGDSALYFCASSVQPDGNEQYFGPGTRLTVT.

This clonotype has a single count. The chain joins TRBV19 to TRBJ2-7, with D possibly TRBD1 on 5 matching bases. CDR1 is LNHDA and CDR2 is SQIVND in the germline V gene (reference sequence). CDR3 length equals 14 residues. V lost 6 bases to trimming and J lost 6 bases, with 18 bases between them. CDR3 in amino acids: CASSPRVGASEQYF. The CDR3 nucleotides read TGTGCCAGTAGCCCCCGCGTTGGGGCTTCCGAGCAGTACTTC.

The chain links TRBV19 to TRBJ2-2; a weak D match, TRBD1 (5 bases). The V and J ends lost 5 bases and 1 base respectively, with 11 bases between them. Germline V gives CDR1 LNHDA, CDR2 SQIVND (reference sequence). This CDR3 is built from 15 residues. CDR3 region: CASSGAYLNTGELFF. The CDR3 region has the DNA TGTGCCAGTAGTGGGGCCTACCTGAACACCGGGGAGCTGTTTTTT.